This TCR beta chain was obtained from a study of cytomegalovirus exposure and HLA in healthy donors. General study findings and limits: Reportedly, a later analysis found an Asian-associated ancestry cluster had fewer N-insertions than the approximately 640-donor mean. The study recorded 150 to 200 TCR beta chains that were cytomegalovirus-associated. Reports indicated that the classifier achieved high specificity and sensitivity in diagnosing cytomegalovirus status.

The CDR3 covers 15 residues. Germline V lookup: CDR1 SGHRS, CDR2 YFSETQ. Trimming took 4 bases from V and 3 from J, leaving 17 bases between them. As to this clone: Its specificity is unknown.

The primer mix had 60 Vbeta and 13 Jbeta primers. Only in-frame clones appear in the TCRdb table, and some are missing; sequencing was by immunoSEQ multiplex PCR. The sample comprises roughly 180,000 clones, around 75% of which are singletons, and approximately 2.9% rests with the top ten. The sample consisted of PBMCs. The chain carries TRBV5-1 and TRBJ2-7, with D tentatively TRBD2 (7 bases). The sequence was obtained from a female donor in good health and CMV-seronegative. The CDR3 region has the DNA TGCGCCAGCAGCCCACAGGGAGGGGGTATCTACGAGCAGTACTTC. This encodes CASSPQGGGIYEQYF.